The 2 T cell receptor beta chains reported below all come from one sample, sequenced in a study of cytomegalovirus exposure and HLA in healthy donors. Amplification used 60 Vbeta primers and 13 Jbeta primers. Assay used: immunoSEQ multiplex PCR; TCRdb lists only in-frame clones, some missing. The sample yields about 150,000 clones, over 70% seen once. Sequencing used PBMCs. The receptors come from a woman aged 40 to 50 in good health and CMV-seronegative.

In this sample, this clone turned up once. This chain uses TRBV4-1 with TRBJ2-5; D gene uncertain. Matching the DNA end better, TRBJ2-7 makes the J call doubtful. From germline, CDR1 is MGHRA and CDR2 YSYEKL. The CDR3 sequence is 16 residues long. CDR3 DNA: TGCGCCAGCAGCCAAGATAGAGGAAATAGCTCCTACGAGCAGTACTTC. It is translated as CASSQDRGNSSYEQYF.

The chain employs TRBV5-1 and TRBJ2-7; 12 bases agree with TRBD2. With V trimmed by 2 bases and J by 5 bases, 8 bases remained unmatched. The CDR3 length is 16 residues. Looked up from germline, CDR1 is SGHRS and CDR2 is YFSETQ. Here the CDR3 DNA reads TGCGCCAGCAGCTTCCCGACTAGCGGGAGTTTCAACGAGCAGTACTTC. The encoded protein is CASSFPTSGSFNEQYF.